A selection of T cell receptor beta chains follows, all from one sample in a study of T cell responses to AZD1222 COVID-19 vaccine. The table came from immunoSEQ multiplex PCR; TCRdb's copy has only in-frame clones and leaves some out. The table lists 150,000 or so clones, roughly 90% of them singletons. This specimen consisted of peripheral blood, obtained on day 0 of AZD1222 vaccination. All receptors come from an adult in good health. The conserved cysteine and the conserved F or W are not part of the CDR3 here. The order of the fields is V gene, J gene, CDR3 protein.

v_gene: TRBV4-1
j_gene: TRBJ1-5
CDR3aa: ASSQFTSGGQPQH

v_gene: TRBV19
j_gene: TRBJ1-4
CDR3aa: ASENSLEGSEKLF

v_gene: TRBV5-1
j_gene: TRBJ1-6
CDR3aa: ASSGTGVYNSPLH

v_gene: TRBV5-1
j_gene: TRBJ1-2
CDR3aa: ASRLGDSGIYGYT

v_gene: TRBV18
j_gene: TRBJ1-1
CDR3aa: ASSPTLFRDMNTEAF

v_gene: TRBV9
j_gene: TRBJ2-7
CDR3aa: ASSVEGGNDEQY

v_gene: TRBV27
j_gene: TRBJ1-5
CDR3aa: ASRSGIAASNQPQH

v_gene: TRBV7-9
j_gene: TRBJ1-1
CDR3aa: ASSPPTGFDAEAF

v_gene: TRBV27
j_gene: TRBJ2-7
CDR3aa: ASSLIGTGNYEQY

v_gene: TRBV6-5
j_gene: TRBJ1-5
CDR3aa: ASSYFPNQPQH

v_gene: TRBV7-2
j_gene: TRBJ2-1
CDR3aa: ASSALNRGRKRGNEQF

v_gene: TRBV4-2
j_gene: TRBJ2-2
CDR3aa: ASSHRQDLNTGELF

v_gene: TRBV27
j_gene: TRBJ1-2
CDR3aa: ASSTAPTVAYGYT

v_gene: TRBV7-6
j_gene: TRBJ2-7
CDR3aa: ASSLEVAGGGEQY

v_gene: TRBV28
j_gene: TRBJ2-7
CDR3aa: ASSPRGTSGDEQY

v_gene: TRBV12-3/TRBV12-4
j_gene: TRBJ1-2
CDR3aa: ASSSRGHGYT

v_gene: TRBV7-3
j_gene: TRBJ1-6
CDR3aa: ASSLPTGETYNSPLH

v_gene: TRBV2
j_gene: TRBJ1-5
CDR3aa: ATSDRYRNNQPQH

v_gene: TRBV7-9
j_gene: TRBJ1-1
CDR3aa: ASSLSRGSEAF

v_gene: TRBV12-3/TRBV12-4
j_gene: TRBJ1-2
CDR3aa: ASSFDRVYGYT

v_gene: TRBV30
j_gene: TRBJ1-6
CDR3aa: AWTTMTVYNSPLH

v_gene: TRBV6-5
j_gene: TRBJ1-6
CDR3aa: ASLGREVQEPLH

v_gene: TRBV7-2
j_gene: TRBJ2-2
CDR3aa: ASSLHTTGELF